What follows describes a single TCR beta chain. It has no known antigen specificity. Per-base quality was not reported, and no clone a single base away is much larger than it. CDR1 SGHAT and CDR2 FQNNGV were looked up in the germline V gene. Relative to germline, V is 5 bases shorter and J is 0 bases shorter, with 11 bases between their ends. From its cysteine to its phenylalanine, the CDR3 spans 14 amino acids. CDR3 DNA only is kept here, 42 bases in frame from base 1. The donors were healthy, HIV-negative adults who had no recently reported acute infections or vaccinations. Every donor was a Caucasian adult residing in Nashville, Tennessee, USA. CD4+ T cells were enriched by magnetic negative selection; naive cells were then positively selected on CD45RA, and the negative fraction formed the memory subset. Blood was obtained by leukapheresis, after which PBMCs were separated by Ficoll-Histopaque density gradient centrifugation and cryopreserved in liquid nitrogen vapor phase. Analytical flow cytometry was used to check the purity and quantity of each magnetically sorted T cell population. Each sorted fraction had its genomic DNA isolated and then quantified by UV absorbance on a Nanodrop 2000c.

TCR CDR3 regions were amplified from genomic DNA by multiplex PCR using the deep immunoSEQ assay. Extracted genomic DNA from each cell subset was spread evenly across all wells of several immunoSEQ 96-well plates, with each plate serving as a replicate. For sorted subsets, around 200 ng genomic DNA, equal to about 30,000 T cell genomes, was loaded into each replicate PCR. Purified libraries were quantified with a Qubit 3.0 fluorometer, sized on a Bioanalyzer 2100, and re-quantified with the KAPA Library Quantification kit. Each immunoSEQ 96-well plate was sequenced on its own single-read 150-cycle Illumina NextSeq 550 flow cell. Under the source paper's analysis protocol: Because the immunoSEQ output included only junctional sequences and no quality scores, the filtering could not be the same as the filtering used for full-length reads. Sequences were annotated with PyIR, a Python wrapper for IgBLAST v1.9, and V/J genes and CDR3 were assigned using IMGT germline references. Reads were filtered out if the reads had weak V/J assignments (E-value above 1e-6), no CDR3, stop codons, out-of-frame junctions, or ambiguous translated residues. V3J clonotypes were defined as sequences sharing an identical inferred V gene, J gene, and CDR3 amino acid sequence. To compute the percentage overlap between repertoires, the number of shared unique clonotypes was divided by the size of the smaller repertoire. RTK rarefaction, the Chao1 estimator, and Recon v2.1 estimates of unobserved clonotypes were used to assess repertoire richness. Generation probabilities were computed with OLGA for all TCRbeta clonotypes obtained by the gDNA method from four donors. The table was pulled from immuneACCESS by TCRdb, which kept in-frame rearrangements only. Such tables lose some clones; where checked, under half of the loss comes from unresolved V genes, and the rest has no known cause. For V, J and clone size, that table is used; D and trimming come from the DNA. The sample includes over a million clones, with roughly 70% observed a single time. About 1.5% of the sample goes to the ten largest clones.

These data originate in a study of shared clonotypes between healthy human individuals (dated by TCRdb to 2018 to 2021). Turning to the overall study: Two women and three men aged 18 to 49 years were included in the cohort. For each donor, CD4 naive and CD4 memory were each given three plates, CD8 naive was given two plates, and CD8 memory was given one plate. Leukapheresis yielded between about 0.94 and 10 billion PBMCs per donor. To estimate repertoire size and how much clonotype sharing occurs between individuals, the study deeply sequenced the blood TCR repertoires of several healthy adults. To increase sequencing depth and limit assay-specific biases, TCR repertoire library preparation and sequencing were carried out by different laboratories using diverse techniques.

Results and caveats for the whole study, not just this receptor: Sampling was restricted to blood, and TCR repertoires in tissue are likely to differ from TCR repertoires in blood. Based on pairwise subsampling, the degree of clonotype sharing among donors was expected to be affected by sequencing depth. Estimated clonotype richness was generally larger for naive than for memory subsets. Higher generation probabilities were observed for clonotypes shared by all four sorted-subset donors than for non-shared clonotypes. Even with the large sequencing depth, rarefaction of the sorted-subset datasets indicated that sequencing was incomplete. The genetic and exposure-history diversity represented was limited by the small number of donors. Sharing across four donors was observed for about 5% of naive CD4, 3.5% of naive CD8, 2% to 2.5% of memory CD4, and over 0.3% of memory CD8 clonotypes.

This TCR came from a man between 18 and 29 years old in good health. The chain employs TRBV11-2 and TRBJ2-7; matching of 6 bases hints at TRBD1 as the D gene. Specimen: memory CD4+ T cells sorted from blood. Sample cell subset or site, as interpreted from the label and publication: CD45RA-negative fraction. The CDR3 region: CASSRQVSSYEQYF. In nucleotide form, the sequence is TGTGCCAGCAGCCGACAGGTTAGCTCCTACGAGCAGTACTTC. The CDR3 plus the reference TRBV11-2 and TRBJ2-7 genes for the other parts give the full variable domain: EAGVAQSPRYKIIEKRQSVAFWCNPISGHATLYWYQQILGQGPKLLIQFQNNGVVDDSQLPKDRFSAERLKGVDSTLKIQPAKLEDSAVYLCASSRQVSSYEQYFGPGTRLTVT.